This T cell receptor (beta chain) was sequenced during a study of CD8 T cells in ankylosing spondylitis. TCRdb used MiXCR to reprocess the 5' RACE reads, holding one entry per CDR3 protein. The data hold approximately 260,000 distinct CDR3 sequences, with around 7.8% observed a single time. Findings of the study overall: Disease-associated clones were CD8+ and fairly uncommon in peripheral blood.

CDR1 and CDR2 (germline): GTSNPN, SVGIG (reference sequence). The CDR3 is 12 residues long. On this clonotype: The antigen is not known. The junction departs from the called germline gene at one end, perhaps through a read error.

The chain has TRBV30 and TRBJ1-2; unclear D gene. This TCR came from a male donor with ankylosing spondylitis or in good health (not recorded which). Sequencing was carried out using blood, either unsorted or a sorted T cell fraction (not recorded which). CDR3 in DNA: TGTGCCTGGAGTTGGTTAAACTATGGCTCCACCTTC. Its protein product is CAWSWLNYGSTF.